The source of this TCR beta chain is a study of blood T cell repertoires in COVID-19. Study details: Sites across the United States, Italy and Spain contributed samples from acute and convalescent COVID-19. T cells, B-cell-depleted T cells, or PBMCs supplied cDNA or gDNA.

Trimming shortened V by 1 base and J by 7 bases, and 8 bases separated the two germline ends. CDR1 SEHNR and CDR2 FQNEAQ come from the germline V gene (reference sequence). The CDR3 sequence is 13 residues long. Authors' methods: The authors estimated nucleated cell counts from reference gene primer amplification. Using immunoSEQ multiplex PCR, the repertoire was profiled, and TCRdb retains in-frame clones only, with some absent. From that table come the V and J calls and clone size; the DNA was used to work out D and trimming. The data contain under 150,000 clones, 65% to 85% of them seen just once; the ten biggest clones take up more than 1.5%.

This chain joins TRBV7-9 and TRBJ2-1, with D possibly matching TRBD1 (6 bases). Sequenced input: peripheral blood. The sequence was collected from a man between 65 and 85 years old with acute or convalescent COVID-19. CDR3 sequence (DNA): TGTGCCAGCAGCTTAGGGGGGCATAATGAGCAGTTCTTC. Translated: CASSLGGHNEQFF. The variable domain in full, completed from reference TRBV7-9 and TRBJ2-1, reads DTGVSQNPRHKITKRGQNVTFRCDPISEHNRLYWYRQTLGQGPEFLTYFQNEAQLEKSRLLSDRFSAERPKGSFSTLEIQRTEQGDSAMYLCASSLGGHNEQFFGPGTRLTVL.